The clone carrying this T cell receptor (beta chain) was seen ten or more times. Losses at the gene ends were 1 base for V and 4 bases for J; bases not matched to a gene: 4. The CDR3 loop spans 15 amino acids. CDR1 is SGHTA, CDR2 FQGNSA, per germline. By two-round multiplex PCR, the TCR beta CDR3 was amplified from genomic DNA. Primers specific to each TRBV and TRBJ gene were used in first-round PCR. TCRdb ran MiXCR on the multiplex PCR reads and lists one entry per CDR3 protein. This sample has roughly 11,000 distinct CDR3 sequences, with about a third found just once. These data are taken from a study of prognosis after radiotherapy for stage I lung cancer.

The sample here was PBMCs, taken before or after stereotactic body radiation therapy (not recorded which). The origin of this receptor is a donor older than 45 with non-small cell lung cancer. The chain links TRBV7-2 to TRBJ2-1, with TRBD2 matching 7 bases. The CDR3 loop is CASSLGAGAYNEQFF. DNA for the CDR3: TGTGCCAGCAGCTTAGGGGCGGGAGCGTACAATGAGCAGTTCTTC.